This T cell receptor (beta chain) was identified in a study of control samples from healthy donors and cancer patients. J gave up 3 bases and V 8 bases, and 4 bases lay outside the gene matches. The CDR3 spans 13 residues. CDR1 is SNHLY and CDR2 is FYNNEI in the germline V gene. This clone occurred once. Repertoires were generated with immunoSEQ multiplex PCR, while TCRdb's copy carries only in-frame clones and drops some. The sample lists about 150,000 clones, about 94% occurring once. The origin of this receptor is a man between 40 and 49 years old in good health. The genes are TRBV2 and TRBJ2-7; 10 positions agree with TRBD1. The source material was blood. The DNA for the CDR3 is TGTGCCAGCCTCGGACAGGGGGGCTACGAGCAGTACTTC. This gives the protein CASLGQGGYEQYF. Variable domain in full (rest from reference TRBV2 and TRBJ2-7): EPEVTQTPSHQVTQMGQEVILRCVPISNHLYFYWYRQILGQKVEFLVSFYNNEISEKSEIFDDQFSVERPDGSNFTLKIRSTKLEDSAMYFCASLGQGGYEQYFGPGTRLTVT.